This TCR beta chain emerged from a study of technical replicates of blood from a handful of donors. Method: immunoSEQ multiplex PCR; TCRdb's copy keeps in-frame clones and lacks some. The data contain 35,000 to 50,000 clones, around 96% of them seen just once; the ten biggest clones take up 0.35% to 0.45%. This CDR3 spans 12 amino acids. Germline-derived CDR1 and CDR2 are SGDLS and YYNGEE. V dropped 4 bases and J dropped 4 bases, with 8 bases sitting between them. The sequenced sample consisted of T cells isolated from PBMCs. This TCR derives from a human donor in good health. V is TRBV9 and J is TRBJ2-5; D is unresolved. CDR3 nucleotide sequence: TGTGCCAGCAGCCCTCGAGGAGAGACCCAGTACTTC. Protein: CASSPRGETQYF.